This passage covers 14 T cell receptor beta chains from one sample sequenced in a study of T cell responses to AZD1222 COVID-19 vaccine. The protocol was immunoSEQ multiplex PCR, while the TCRdb copy is restricted to in-frame clones and leaves out a portion. The data show about 60,000 clones, over 80% seen once. Material: peripheral blood, obtained on day 0 of AZD1222 vaccination. The receptors derive from an adult in good health.

The CDR3 DNA sequence: TGTGCCAGCAAGACAGGGGGCTATGGCTACACCTTC. As protein: CASKTGGYGYTF. The V gene is TRBV5-6, the J gene TRBJ1-2, with 9 bases identical to TRBD1. CDR1 SGHDT and CDR2 YYEEEE come from the germline V gene. The V and J ends lost 6 bases and 4 bases, in that order; junction bases with no gene match: 1. The CDR3 contains 12 residues.

The genes are TRBV3-1 (or the pseudogene TRBV3-2) and TRBJ2-7; 9 bases agree with TRBD2. Germline values: CDR1 LGHDT, CDR2 YNNKEL (reference sequence). V lost 6 bases, J lost 2 bases, and 8 bases stayed unmatched. The CDR3 sequence is 15 residues long. The CDR3 region has the DNA TGTGCCAGCAGTCTCGGATCTAGCGGGGCCTACGAGCAGTACTTC. Translated: CASSLGSSGAYEQYF.

This chain connects TRBV3-1 (or the pseudogene TRBV3-2) to TRBJ1-4, with 7 bases that match TRBD1. CDR1 LGHDT and CDR2 YNNKEL come from the germline V gene (reference sequence). The V and J ends lost 2 bases and 3 bases, in that order; junction bases with no gene match: 3. CDR3 size: 15 residues. CDR3 in DNA: TGTGCCAGCAGCCAAATGGGACAGTCTAATGAAAAACTGTTTTTT. Protein sequence: CASSQMGQSNEKLFF.

The V gene is TRBV7-9, the J gene TRBJ1-1; D is unclear. V lost 3 bases and J lost 0, with 8 bases in between. Germline V gene sequence: CDR1 SEHNR, CDR2 FQNEAQ (reference sequence). This CDR3 comprises 14 residues. CDR3: CASSLAVMNTEAFF. The DNA of the CDR3 is TGTGCCAGCAGCTTGGCGGTCATGAACACTGAAGCTTTCTTT.

The chain is built from TRBV5-1 and TRBJ2-1, with 9 bases matching TRBD1. This CDR3 is built from 15 residues. J lost 12 bases, V lost 4 bases, and 14 bases had no gene match. Looked up from germline, CDR1 is SGHRS and CDR2 is YFSETQ. CDR3: CASSPGDREIYRQFF. CDR3 bases: TGCGCCAGCAGCCCAGGGGACAGGGAGATCTATAGGCAGTTCTTC.

CDR3 sequence reads: CASSQDPTGGVSQPQHF. For the CDR3, the DNA is TGCGCCAGCAGCCAGGACCCGACAGGGGGGGTTAGTCAGCCCCAGCATTTT. The chain combines TRBV4-1 with TRBJ1-5; TRBD1 agrees at 9 bases. With V trimmed by 3 bases and J by 6 bases, 12 bases remained unmatched. Germline V gene lookup returns CDR1 MGHRA and CDR2 YSYEKL. The CDR3 totals 17 residues.

The rearrangement uses TRBV6-2 or TRBV6-3 and TRBJ2-5; no reliable D call. V was shortened by 3 bases and J by 8 bases, with 7 bases between the two germline ends. The CDR3 extends over 11 amino acids. In germline, CDR1 is MNHEY, CDR2 SVGEGT. The CDR3 is CASSYEVTQYF. The CDR3 nucleotides read TGTGCCAGCAGTTATGAGGTTACCCAGTACTTC.

The genes are TRBV4-1 and TRBJ2-2; D gene unclear. Trimming left V 1 base short and J 1 base short, with 10 bases between. The CDR3 has 16 amino acids. Germline loops: CDR1 MGHRA, CDR2 YSYEKL. This chain's CDR3 is CASSQGVGRNTGELFF. The CDR3 bases are TGCGCCAGCAGCCAAGGGGTCGGCAGGAACACCGGGGAGCTGTTTTTT.

This clone has a handful of counts. CDR3: CASSATPGGAGGYTF. CDR3 coding DNA: TGTGCCAGCAGCGCGACTCCAGGGGGCGCGGGGGGCTACACCTTC. The V gene is TRBV7-9, the J gene TRBJ1-2, with 8 bases aligning to TRBD1. Per the germline V gene, CDR1 is SEHNR and CDR2 is FQNEAQ (reference sequence). The CDR3 runs to 15 residues. V trimming: 5 bases; J trimming: 8 bases; junction bases outside the gene matches: 13.

This clone was detected only once. V and J are TRBV11-2 and TRBJ2-3, with a weak D call TRBD2 (5 bases). Per the germline V gene, CDR1 is SGHAT and CDR2 is FQNNGV. V lost 4 bases, J lost 4 bases, and 21 bases lay in between. CDR3 size: 17 residues. CDR3 in amino acids: CASSSILGRIGPDTQYF. The DNA of the CDR3 is TGTGCCAGCAGCTCCATATTGGGGAGAATAGGGCCAGATACGCAGTATTTT.

The V call is TRBV5-1, the J call TRBJ2-4, with TRBD1 matching 10 bases. Losses at the gene ends were 0 bases for V and 8 bases for J; bases not matched to a gene: 8. CDR1 and CDR2 (germline): SGHRS, YFSETQ. There are 16 residues in the CDR3. The CDR3 DNA follows: TGCGCCAGCAGCTTGGACGGACAGGGGGGAAGAGACATTCAGTACTTC. It codes for CASSLDGQGGRDIQYF.

This clone was recorded once. The chain employs TRBV7-2 and TRBJ2-1; 7 nucleotides match TRBD1. From germline, CDR1 is SGHTA and CDR2 FQGNSA. CDR3 length equals 14 residues. V lost 3 bases to trimming and J lost 5 bases; unmatched junction nucleotides: 4. The CDR3 loop reads CASSLGQPHNEQFF. CDR3 coding DNA: TGTGCCAGCAGCTTGGGACAGCCGCACAATGAGCAGTTCTTC.

This chain uses TRBV21-1 with TRBJ1-5; the D segment call TRBD1 is taken from the table without a DNA check. TRBV21-1 has pseudogene status. The CDR3 has 15 residues. CDR3 coding DNA: TGTGCCAGCAGCAGCGACAGGGGGCAAAGTCAGCCCCAGCATTTT. It codes for CASSSDRGQSQPQHF.

This clone was seen a few times. The V call is TRBV4-1, the J call TRBJ1-2; TRBD1 is a possible D gene (5 bases). Germline V lookup: CDR1 MGHRA, CDR2 YSYEKL. Trimming removed 2 bases from V and 4 bases from J, with 17 bases in between. The CDR3 has 16 residues. The CDR3 is CASSQNPTTDSYGYTF. The CDR3, as DNA: TGCGCCAGCAGCCAAAACCCGACGACCGACAGCTATGGCTACACCTTC.